The sequence of this T cell receptor beta chain was determined in a study of shared clonotypes between healthy human individuals. Sequenced by immunoSEQ multiplex PCR; TCRdb stores in-frame clones only, minus some. The sample contains approximately 980,000 clones, about three quarters of which appear only once. Study-wide results and limits: A generally larger estimated richness was seen in naive subsets than in memory subsets. Exclusively blood specimens were collected; tissue repertoires likely differ.

As to this clone: What it binds is not known.

Researchers partitioned CD4+ cells into CD45RA+ naive and CD45RA-negative memory subsets. The source material was memory CD4+ T cells sorted from blood. The sample's subset: CD45RA-negative fraction. This TCR was sampled from a man between 18 and 29 years old in good health.

CDR3 residues: CASSFRDRVGNQPQHF. The CDR3 nucleotides read TGTGCCAGCAGTTTTAGGGACAGGGTGGGCAATCAGCCCCAGCATTTT. The chain carries TRBV6-9 and TRBJ1-5; TRBD1 matches at 9 bases. V shed 4 bases, J shed 2 bases, and the junction held 6 bases outside the gene matches. CDR1 and CDR2 from the germline V gene are MNHGY and SVAAGI. The CDR3 is made up of 16 amino acids.